The T cell receptor (beta chain) described here comes from a study of control samples from healthy donors and cancer patients. There are 16 residues in the CDR3. Per germline, CDR1 WSHSY and CDR2 SAAADI. The V gene lost 0 bases and the J gene lost 4 bases, with 16 bases spanning the gap. This clone appeared once. Here immunoSEQ multiplex PCR was the method, and the copy in TCRdb shows in-frame clones only, minus some. The sample consists of fewer than 85,000 clones, about 88% of them appearing once. Specimen: blood. This chain joins TRBV10-2 and TRBJ2-7; tentative D call: TRBD2 (5 bases). This clonotype was obtained from a man in his fifties or sixties in good health. The CDR3 DNA reads TGCGCCAGCAGTGAGTCCCCGTCAGTGGGGAGTTACGAGCAGTACTTC. It specifies CASSESPSVGSYEQYF.